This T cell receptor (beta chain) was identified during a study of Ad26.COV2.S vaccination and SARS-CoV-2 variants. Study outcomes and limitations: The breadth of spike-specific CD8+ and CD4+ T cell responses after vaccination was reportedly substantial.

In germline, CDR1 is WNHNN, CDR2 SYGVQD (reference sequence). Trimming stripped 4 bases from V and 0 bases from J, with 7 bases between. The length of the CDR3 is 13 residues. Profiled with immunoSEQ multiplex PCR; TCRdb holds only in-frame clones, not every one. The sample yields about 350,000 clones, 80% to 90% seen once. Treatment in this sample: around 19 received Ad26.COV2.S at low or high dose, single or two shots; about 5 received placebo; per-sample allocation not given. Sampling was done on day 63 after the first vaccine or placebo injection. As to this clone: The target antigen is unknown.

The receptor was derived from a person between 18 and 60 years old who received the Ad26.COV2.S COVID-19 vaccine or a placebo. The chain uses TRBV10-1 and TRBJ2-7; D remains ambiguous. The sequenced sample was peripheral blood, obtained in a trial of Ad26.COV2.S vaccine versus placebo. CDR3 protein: CASSAGSSYEQYF. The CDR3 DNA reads TGCGCCAGCAGTGCTGGTAGCTCCTACGAGCAGTACTTC.